Shown below are 24 T cell receptor beta chains from a single sample sequenced in a study of lymphopenia after photon versus proton radiotherapy. Libraries were prepared by immunoSEQ multiplex PCR; TCRdb keeps only in-frame clonotypes and omits some of them. The sample records tens of thousands of clones, around nine tenths being singletons. The specimen comprised peripheral blood, sampled from a patient treated with photon-based radiotherapy. The origin of the receptors is a man aged 55-75 years with cholangiocarcinoma.

The V and J genes are TRBV6-5 and TRBJ1-2, with D uncertain. The ends were cut back, 6 bases at V and 3 bases at J, with 11 bases in the middle. Germline CDR1 is MNHEY and CDR2 is SVGAGI. The CDR3 spans 13 residues. The CDR3 nucleotides are TGTGCCAGCAGCCCCGATTCCTACTATGGCTACACCTTC. It specifies CASSPDSYYGYTF.

The count of this clone is one. The chain has TRBV14 and TRBJ2-1, with D hard to call. V lost 1 base and J 9 bases, leaving 4 bases between the germline ends. CDR1 SGHDN and CDR2 FVKESK come from the germline V gene. This CDR3 has 11 residues. As DNA, the CDR3 is TGTGCCAGCAGCCAAGGGCCTGAGCAGTTCTTC. This codes for CASSQGPEQFF. Variable domain in full (rest from reference TRBV14 and TRBJ2-1): EAGVTQFPSHSVIEKGQTVTLRCDPISGHDNLYWYRRVMGKEIKFLLHFVKESKQDESGMPNNRFLAERTGGTYSTLKVQPAELEDSGVYFCASSQGPEQFFGPGTRLTVL.

V is TRBV5-1 and J is TRBJ2-3, with unresolved D. V lost 3 bases and J 2 bases, leaving 4 bases between the germline ends. The CDR3 covers 12 residues. From germline, CDR1 is SGHRS and CDR2 YFSETQ. CDR3 coding DNA: TGCGCCAGCAGCTATGCCACAGATACGCAGTATTTT. It translates to CASSYATDTQYF.

This clone showed up just once. V and J are TRBV5-4 and TRBJ2-3; D is unresolved. Germline CDR1 and CDR2: SGHNT and YYREEE (reference sequence). The CDR3 is 13 amino acids. Trimming took 2 bases from V and 5 from J, leaving 9 bases between them. This chain's CDR3 is CASSFVPGDTQYF. As DNA, the CDR3 is TGTGCCAGCAGCTTCGTCCCTGGAGATACGCAGTATTTT.

DNA of the CDR3: TGTGCCATCAACTTGGGAACAGGGGACAATGAGCAGTTCTTC. This encodes CAINLGTGDNEQFF. The chain links TRBV10-3 to TRBJ2-1; TRBD1 agrees at 7 bases. V shed 7 bases, J shed 5 bases, and the junction held 8 bases outside the gene matches. CDR3 length: 14 amino acids. Germline V lookup: CDR1 ENHRY, CDR2 SYGVKD.

The V gene is TRBV9, the J gene TRBJ2-6, with D perhaps matching TRBD1 (6 bases). V was trimmed by 6 bases and J by 4 bases, leaving 14 bases between them. The CDR3 runs to 15 residues. Germline CDR1 reads SGDLS; CDR2 reads YYNGEE. This CDR3 reads CASTPGALGANVLTF. The CDR3 nucleotides read TGTGCCAGCACCCCAGGGGCGCTGGGGGCCAACGTCCTGACTTTC. The whole variable domain, remainder taken from reference TRBV9 and TRBJ2-6, is DSGVTQTPKHLITATGQRVTLRCSPRSGDLSVYWYQQSLDQGLQFLIQYYNGEERAKGNILERFSAQQFPDLHSELNLSSLELGDSALYFCASTPGALGANVLTFGAGSRLTVL.

This clone was seen a single time. The V and J genes are TRBV27 and TRBJ2-3; D gene uncertain. CDR3 size: 15 residues. CDR1 and CDR2 (germline): MNHEY, SMNVEV (reference sequence). V dropped 2 bases and J dropped 2 bases, with 11 bases sitting between them. CDR3 DNA: TGTGCCAGCAGTTTAATTCCTGAAAACACAGATACGCAGTATTTT. This sequence encodes CASSLIPENTDTQYF.

In nucleotides, the CDR3 is TGTGCCAGCAGCGTCGGGACTAGCCACGAGCAGTACTTC. It translates to CASSVGTSHEQYF. J is TRBJ2-7 and V is TRBV5-4; 9 bases fit TRBD2. In germline, CDR1 is SGHNT, CDR2 YYREEE (reference sequence). The CDR3 length is 13 residues. Germline trimming cut 4 bases from V and 5 bases from J; bases unmatched to any gene: 4. Combining the CDR3 with reference TRBV5-4 and TRBJ2-7 gives the whole variable domain ETGVTQSPTHLIKTRGQQVTLRCSSQSGHNTVSWYQQALGQGPQFIFQYYREEENGRGNFPPRFSGLQFPNYSSELNVNALELDDSALYLCASSVGTSHEQYFGPGTRLTVT.

The CDR3, as DNA: TGTGCCAGCAGACTTAGGCCAGGAGTCTATAATTCACCCCTCCACTTT. The encoded protein is CASRLRPGVYNSPLHF. The V and J genes are TRBV7-2 and TRBJ1-6; D gene uncertain. CDR1 is SGHTA and CDR2 is FQGNSA in the germline V gene. The V and J ends lost 6 bases and 3 bases respectively, with 15 bases between them. The length of the CDR3 is 16 residues.

The CDR3 loop reads CASRNAGTDNYGYTF. In DNA form, the CDR3 reads TGTGCCAGCAGAAACGCAGGGACAGATAACTATGGCTACACCTTC. The rearrangement joins TRBV6-6 to TRBJ1-2, with 7 nucleotides matching TRBD1. V shed 6 bases, J shed 1 base, and the junction held 8 bases outside the gene matches. There are 15 residues in the CDR3. Germline CDR1 is MNHNY and CDR2 is SVGAGI (reference sequence).

The chain has TRBV7-2 and TRBJ2-7; TRBD2 agrees at 10 bases. With 3 bases clipped from V and 3 bases from J, the junction kept 5 bases outside the gene matches. This CDR3 comprises 15 residues. The germline gives CDR1 SGHTA, CDR2 FQGNSA. The CDR3 sequence: CASSLGLANFYEQYF. The CDR3 nucleotides read TGTGCCAGCAGCTTGGGACTAGCGAATTTCTACGAGCAGTACTTC.

The chain couples TRBV28 to TRBJ2-7; 7 bases are shared with TRBD1. CDR3 length equals 14 residues. After removal of 5 bases from V and 1 base from J, the junction contained 5 bases not matched to a gene. The germline gives CDR1 MDHEN, CDR2 SYDVKM. For the CDR3, the DNA is TGTGCCAGCAGTCGGGCAGGGGGTTCCTACGAGCAGTACTTC. The encoded protein is CASSRAGGSYEQYF.

The chain combines TRBV6-1 with TRBJ1-5, with unresolved D. The CDR3 sequence is 15 residues long. V lost 2 bases, J lost 1 base, and 9 bases lay in between. The V gene's germline CDR1 is MNHNS and CDR2 SASEGT. CDR3 amino acids: CASSELRVSNQPQHF. CDR3 coding DNA: TGTGCCAGCAGTGAATTGAGGGTGAGCAATCAGCCCCAGCATTTT.

The chain carries TRBV19 and TRBJ2-2, with D possibly matching TRBD1 (5 bases). V shed 3 bases and J shed 0 bases, with 14 bases lying between them. Germline V lookup: CDR1 LNHDA, CDR2 SQIVND (reference sequence). This CDR3 has 17 residues. CDR3 DNA sequence: TGTGCCAGTAGTATTCGGGTGGGGCTCGCGAACACCGGGGAGCTGTTTTTT. It codes for CASSIRVGLANTGELFF.

V gene TRBV5-1 combines with J gene TRBJ1-1; TRBD1 aligns across 8 bases. V dropped 1 base and J dropped 2; count of bases not matched to a gene: 7. Per germline, CDR1 SGHRS and CDR2 YFSETQ. The CDR3 has 16 residues. The CDR3 spells CASSLSPAGGNTEAFF. CDR3 sequence (DNA): TGCGCCAGCAGCTTGTCCCCAGCAGGGGGCAACACTGAAGCTTTCTTT.

The rearrangement joins TRBV29-1 to TRBJ2-6; D may be TRBD2 (5 bases). The CDR3 loop spans 13 amino acids. The germline V gene has CDR1 SQVTM and CDR2 ANQGSEA. V lost 2 bases, J lost 4 bases, and 6 bases lay in between. The CDR3 bases are TGCAGCGTTGAATGGAGGGGGGCCAACGTCCTGACTTTC. Translating it yields CSVEWRGANVLTF.

The chain couples TRBV25-1 to TRBJ1-2; 8 nucleotides align to TRBD1. V trimming: 6 bases; J trimming: 7 bases; junction bases outside the gene matches: 4. Germline lookup yields CDR1 MGHDK and CDR2 SYGVNS. CDR3 size: 12 residues. The CDR3 protein is CASRAGGLGYTF. CDR3 nucleotide sequence: TGTGCCAGCAGGGCAGGGGGCCTTGGCTACACCTTC.

The chain is built from TRBV13 and TRBJ2-1, with 12 bases lining up with TRBD2. There are 16 residues in the CDR3. Trimming removed 0 bases from V and 10 bases from J; junction bases left unmatched: 7. CDR1 and CDR2 from the germline V gene are PRHDT and FYEKMQ (reference sequence). The CDR3 reads CASSLGTSGRTEEQFF. The CDR3 nucleotides are TGTGCCAGCAGCTTAGGAACTAGCGGGAGGACTGAGGAGCAGTTCTTC.

The chain is built from TRBV2 and TRBJ2-2, with 7 bases fitting TRBD2. The CDR3 covers 14 residues. CDR1 is SNHLY, CDR2 FYNNEI, per germline. J gave up 1 base and V 10 bases, and 6 bases lay outside the gene matches. The CDR3 loop reads CAIKREVNTGELFF. CDR3 coding DNA: TGTGCCATCAAGCGGGAAGTGAACACCGGGGAGCTGTTTTTT.

V usage is TRBV28 and J usage is TRBJ1-1; TRBD1 matches 9 bases. This CDR3 contains 16 residues. With 4 bases clipped from V and 4 bases from J, the junction kept 10 bases outside the gene matches. The V gene's germline CDR1 is MDHEN and CDR2 SYDVKM. The CDR3 sequence is CASSSIYRGLGTEAFF. The CDR3 DNA reads as TGTGCCAGCAGTTCCATCTACAGGGGGCTCGGCACTGAAGCTTTCTTT.

The chain couples TRBV5-1 to TRBJ2-1, with 7 bases lining up with TRBD2. The germline CDR1 and CDR2 sequences are SGHRS and YFSETQ. V shed 3 bases, J shed 6 bases, and the junction held 9 bases outside the gene matches. The CDR3 length is 15 residues. The CDR3 loop is CASSSLAGVSNEQFF. As DNA, the CDR3 is TGCGCCAGCAGCTCTCTCGCGGGAGTTAGCAATGAGCAGTTCTTC.

This chain links TRBV5-6 with TRBJ1-4; 8 bases agree with TRBD1. This CDR3 contains 15 residues. After removal of 3 bases from V and 4 bases from J, the junction contained 5 bases not matched to a gene. Germline lookup yields CDR1 SGHDT and CDR2 YYEEEE. CDR3 DNA: TGTGCCAGCAGCTCACGGGACAGGAGTAATGAAAAACTGTTTTTT. This sequence encodes CASSSRDRSNEKLFF.

The V gene is TRBV5-4, the J gene TRBJ1-1, with unresolved D. The V gene lost 4 bases and the J gene lost 8 bases, with 15 bases spanning the gap. The CDR3 has 13 amino acids. Germline V gene data show CDR1 as SGHNT and CDR2 as YYREEE (reference sequence). CDR3 in amino acids: CASSRGQVTEAFF. CDR3 DNA: TGTGCCAGCAGCCGAGGTCAGGTCACGGAAGCTTTCTTT.

The rearrangement links TRBV7-2 to TRBJ1-2; no definite D call. The CDR3 is 14 amino acids. Germline V lookup: CDR1 SGHTA, CDR2 FQGNSA. V lost 3 bases to trimming and J lost 0 bases, with 8 bases between them. CDR3 nucleotides: TGTGCCAGCAGCTTCGGAACAGCTAACTATGGCTACACCTTC. Translation: CASSFGTANYGYTF. The full variable domain, with the rest looked up from reference TRBV7-2 and TRBJ1-2, is GAGVSQSPSNKVTEKGKDVELRCDPISGHTALYWYRQSLGQGLEFLIYFQGNSAPDKSGLPSDRFSAERTGGSVSTLTIQRTQQEDSAVYLCASSFGTANYGYTFGSGTRLTVV.